This T cell receptor beta chain was recorded in a study of blood T cell repertoires in COVID-19. Background on the study: Acute-phase and convalescent COVID-19 samples originated in the United States, Italy and Spain.

The CDR3 totals 16 residues. Trimming removed 5 bases from V and 5 bases from J; junction bases left unmatched: 10. CDR1 and CDR2 from the germline V gene are SGHVS and FQNEAQ. Original methodology: Counts of nucleated cells, estimated from reference gene primer amplification, were obtained. Here immunoSEQ multiplex PCR was the method, and the copy in TCRdb shows in-frame clones only, minus some. The V and J calls and clone size are taken from that table; D and trimming were inferred from the DNA. Seen here are about 73,000 clones, over 80% observed once, and the top ten hold under 3%. The gene calls are TRBV7-8 and TRBJ1-5; 9 bases map to TRBD1. Sequenced: peripheral blood. The sequence was obtained from an elderly man with active or convalescent COVID-19. The CDR3 sequence is CASSARDRVGYQPQHF. CDR3 DNA: TGTGCCAGCAGCGCTCGGGACAGGGTGGGGTATCAGCCCCAGCATTTT.